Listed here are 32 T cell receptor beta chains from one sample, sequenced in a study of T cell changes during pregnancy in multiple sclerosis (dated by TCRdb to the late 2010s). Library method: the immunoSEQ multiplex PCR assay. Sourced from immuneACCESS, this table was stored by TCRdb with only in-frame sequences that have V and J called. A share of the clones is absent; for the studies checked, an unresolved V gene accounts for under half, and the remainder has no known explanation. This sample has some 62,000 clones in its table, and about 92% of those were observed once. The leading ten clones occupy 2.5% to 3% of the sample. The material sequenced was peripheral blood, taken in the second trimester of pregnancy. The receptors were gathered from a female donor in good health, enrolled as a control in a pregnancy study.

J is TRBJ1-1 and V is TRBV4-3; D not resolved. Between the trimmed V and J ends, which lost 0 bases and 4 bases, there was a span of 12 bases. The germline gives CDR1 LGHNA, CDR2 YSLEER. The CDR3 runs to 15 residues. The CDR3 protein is CASSQDAGGSTEAFF. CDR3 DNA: TGCGCCAGCAGCCAAGACGCGGGTGGAAGCACTGAAGCTTTCTTT.

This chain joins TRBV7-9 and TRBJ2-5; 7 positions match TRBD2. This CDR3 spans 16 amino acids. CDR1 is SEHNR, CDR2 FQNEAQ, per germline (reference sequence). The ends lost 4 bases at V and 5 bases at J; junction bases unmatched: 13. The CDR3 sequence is CASSYGASGTGETQYF. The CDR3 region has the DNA TGTGCCAGCAGCTATGGGGCTAGCGGCACGGGGGAGACCCAGTACTTC.

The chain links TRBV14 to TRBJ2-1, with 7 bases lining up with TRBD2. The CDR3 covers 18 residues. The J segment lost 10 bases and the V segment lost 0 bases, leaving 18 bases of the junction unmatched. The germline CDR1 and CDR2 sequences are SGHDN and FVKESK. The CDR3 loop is CASSQDRVSGKETYEQFF. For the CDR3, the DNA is TGTGCCAGCAGCCAAGATCGGGTAAGCGGGAAGGAGACCTACGAGCAGTTCTTC.

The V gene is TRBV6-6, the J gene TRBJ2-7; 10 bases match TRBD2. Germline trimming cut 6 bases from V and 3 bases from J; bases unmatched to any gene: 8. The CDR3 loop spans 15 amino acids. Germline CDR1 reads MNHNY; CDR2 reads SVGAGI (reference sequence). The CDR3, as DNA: TGTGCCAGCAGCCGTCTAGCGGGAGTCGTCTACGAGCAGTACTTC. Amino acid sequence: CASSRLAGVVYEQYF.

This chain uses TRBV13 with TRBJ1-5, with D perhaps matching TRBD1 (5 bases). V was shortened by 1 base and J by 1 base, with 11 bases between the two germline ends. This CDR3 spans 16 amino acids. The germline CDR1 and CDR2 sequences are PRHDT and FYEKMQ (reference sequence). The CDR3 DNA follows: TGTGCCAGCAGCTTAGCAGGGCATGGCAGCAATCAGCCCCAGCATTTT. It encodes CASSLAGHGSNQPQHF.

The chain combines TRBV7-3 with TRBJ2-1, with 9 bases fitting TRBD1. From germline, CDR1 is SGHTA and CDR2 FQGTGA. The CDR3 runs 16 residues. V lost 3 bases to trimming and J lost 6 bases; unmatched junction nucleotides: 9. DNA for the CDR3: TGTGCCAGCAGCTTCTCGGGACAGGGAACGTTCAATGAGCAGTTCTTC. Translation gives CASSFSGQGTFNEQFF.

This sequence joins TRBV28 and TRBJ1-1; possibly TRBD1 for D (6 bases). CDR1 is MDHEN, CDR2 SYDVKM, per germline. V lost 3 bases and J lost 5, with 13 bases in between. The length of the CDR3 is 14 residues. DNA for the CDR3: TGTGCCAGCAGTTTGGGGAGGGGGAGGACTGAAGCTTTCTTT. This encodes CASSLGRGRTEAFF. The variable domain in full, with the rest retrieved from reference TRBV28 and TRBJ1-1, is DVKVTQSSRYLVKRTGEKVFLECVQDMDHENMFWYRQDPGLGLRLIYFSYDVKMKEKGDIPEGYSVSREKKERFSLILESASTNQTSMYLCASSLGRGRTEAFFGQGTRLTVV.

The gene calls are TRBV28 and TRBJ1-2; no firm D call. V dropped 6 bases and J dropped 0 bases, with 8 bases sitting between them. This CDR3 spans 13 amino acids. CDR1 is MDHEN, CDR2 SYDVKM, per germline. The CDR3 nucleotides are TGTGCCAGCAGCTGGGGAGCTAACTATGGCTACACCTTC. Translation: CASSWGANYGYTF.

The CDR3 nucleotides read TGTGCCAGCAGTAGGGGGCCCAGCTCCTACGAGCAGTACTTC. Translated: CASSRGPSSYEQYF. This chain links TRBV6-5 with TRBJ2-7; 7 bases map to TRBD1. This CDR3 has 14 amino acids. V trimming: 5 bases; J trimming: 0 bases; junction bases outside the gene matches: 4. CDR1 is MNHEY, CDR2 SVGAGI, per germline.

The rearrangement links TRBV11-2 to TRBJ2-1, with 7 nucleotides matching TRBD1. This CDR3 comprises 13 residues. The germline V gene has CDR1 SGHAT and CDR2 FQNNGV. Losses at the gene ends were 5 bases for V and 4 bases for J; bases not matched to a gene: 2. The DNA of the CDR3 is TGTGCCAGCAGCCCGGACAGGTACAATGAGCAGTTCTTC. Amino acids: CASSPDRYNEQFF.

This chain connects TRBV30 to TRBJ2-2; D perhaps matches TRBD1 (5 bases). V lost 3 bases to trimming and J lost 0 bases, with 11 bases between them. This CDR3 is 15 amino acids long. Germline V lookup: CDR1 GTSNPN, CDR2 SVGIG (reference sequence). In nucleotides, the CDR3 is TGTGCCTGGAGGAAACAGGCGACGAACACCGGGGAGCTGTTTTTT. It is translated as CAWRKQATNTGELFF.

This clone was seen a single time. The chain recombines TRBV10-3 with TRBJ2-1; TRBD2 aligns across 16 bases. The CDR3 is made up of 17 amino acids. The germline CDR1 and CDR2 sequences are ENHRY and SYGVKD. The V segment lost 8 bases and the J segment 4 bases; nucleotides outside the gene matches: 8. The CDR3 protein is CAIWDRGLAGGYNEQFF. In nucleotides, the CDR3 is TGTGCCATCTGGGACAGGGGACTAGCGGGGGGGTACAATGAGCAGTTCTTC.

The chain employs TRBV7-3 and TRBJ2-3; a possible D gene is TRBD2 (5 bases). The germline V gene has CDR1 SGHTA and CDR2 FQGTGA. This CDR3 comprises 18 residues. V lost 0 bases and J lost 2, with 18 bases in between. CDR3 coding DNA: TGTGCCAGCAGCTTAACGGCCTGGGTAGCGCCGAACACAGATACGCAGTATTTT. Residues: CASSLTAWVAPNTDTQYF.

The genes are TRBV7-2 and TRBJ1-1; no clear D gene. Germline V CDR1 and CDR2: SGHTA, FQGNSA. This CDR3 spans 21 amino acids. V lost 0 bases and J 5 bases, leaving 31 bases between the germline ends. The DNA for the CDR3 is TGTGCCAGCAGCTTAGCTCCACCCCGGGAGTTGGTCGCAGGAAGAAATACTGAAGCTTTCTTT. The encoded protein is CASSLAPPRELVAGRNTEAFF.

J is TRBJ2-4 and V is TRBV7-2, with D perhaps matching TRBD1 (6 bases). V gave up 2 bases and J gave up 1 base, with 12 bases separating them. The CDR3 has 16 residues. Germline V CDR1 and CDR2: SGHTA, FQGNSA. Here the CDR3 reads CASSLRGLSAKNIQYF. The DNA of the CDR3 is TGTGCCAGCAGCTTAAGGGGGTTGTCTGCCAAAAACATTCAGTACTTC.

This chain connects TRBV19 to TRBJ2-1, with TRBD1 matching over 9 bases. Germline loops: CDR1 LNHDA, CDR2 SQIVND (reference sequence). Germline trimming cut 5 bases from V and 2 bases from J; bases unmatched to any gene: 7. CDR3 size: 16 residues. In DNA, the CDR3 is TGTGCCAGTAGTTTCCGAGGACAGGGGCCCTACAATGAGCAGTTCTTC. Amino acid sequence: CASSFRGQGPYNEQFF.

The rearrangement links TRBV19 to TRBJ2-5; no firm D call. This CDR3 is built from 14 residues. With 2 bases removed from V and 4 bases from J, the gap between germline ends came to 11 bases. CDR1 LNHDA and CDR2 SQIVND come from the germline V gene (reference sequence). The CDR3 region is CASSISVGPETQYF. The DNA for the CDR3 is TGTGCCAGTAGTATAAGTGTTGGCCCAGAGACCCAGTACTTC.

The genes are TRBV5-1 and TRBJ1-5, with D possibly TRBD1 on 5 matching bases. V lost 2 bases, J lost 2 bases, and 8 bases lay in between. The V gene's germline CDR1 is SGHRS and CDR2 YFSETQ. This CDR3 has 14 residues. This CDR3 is CASSFEGGNQPQHF. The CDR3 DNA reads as TGCGCCAGCAGCTTTGAAGGGGGCAATCAGCCCCAGCATTTT. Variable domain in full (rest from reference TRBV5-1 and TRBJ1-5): KAGVTQTPRYLIKTRGQQVTLSCSPISGHRSVSWYQQTPGQGLQFLFEYFSETQRNKGNFPGRFSGRQFSNSRSEMNVSTLELGDSALYLCASSFEGGNQPQHFGDGTRLSIL.

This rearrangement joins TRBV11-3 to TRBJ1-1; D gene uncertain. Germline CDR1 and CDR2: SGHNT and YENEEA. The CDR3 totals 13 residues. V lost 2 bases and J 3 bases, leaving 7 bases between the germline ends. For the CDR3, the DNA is TGTGCCAGCAGCTTAATGTCTCACACTGAAGCTTTCTTT. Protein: CASSLMSHTEAFF.

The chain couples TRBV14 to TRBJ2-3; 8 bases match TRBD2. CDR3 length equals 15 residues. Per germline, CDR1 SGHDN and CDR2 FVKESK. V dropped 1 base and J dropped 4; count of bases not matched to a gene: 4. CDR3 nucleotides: TGTGCCAGCAGCCAAGTGTCGGGAGGGGCAGATACGCAGTATTTT. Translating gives CASSQVSGGADTQYF.

The CDR3 protein is CASRLLSGQPGTSGRLTDTQYF. Written as DNA, the CDR3 is TGCGCCAGCAGGTTGCTTAGTGGACAACCCGGGACTAGCGGGAGGCTCACAGATACGCAGTATTTT. The chain combines TRBV5-1 with TRBJ2-3, with 15 bases lining up with TRBD2. Losses at the gene ends were 5 bases for V and 2 bases for J; bases not matched to a gene: 21. This CDR3 contains 22 residues. The germline V gene encodes CDR1 SGHRS and CDR2 YFSETQ. Variable domain in full (rest from reference TRBV5-1 and TRBJ2-3): KAGVTQTPRYLIKTRGQQVTLSCSPISGHRSVSWYQQTPGQGLQFLFEYFSETQRNKGNFPGRFSGRQFSNSRSEMNVSTLELGDSALYLCASRLLSGQPGTSGRLTDTQYFGPGTRLTVL.

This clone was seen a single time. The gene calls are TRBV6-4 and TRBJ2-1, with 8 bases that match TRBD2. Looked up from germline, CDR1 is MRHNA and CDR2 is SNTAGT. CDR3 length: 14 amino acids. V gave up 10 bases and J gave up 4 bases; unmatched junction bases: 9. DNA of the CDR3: TGTGCCACCGCACGGGTAGCGGGGTACAATGAGCAGTTCTTC. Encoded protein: CATARVAGYNEQFF.

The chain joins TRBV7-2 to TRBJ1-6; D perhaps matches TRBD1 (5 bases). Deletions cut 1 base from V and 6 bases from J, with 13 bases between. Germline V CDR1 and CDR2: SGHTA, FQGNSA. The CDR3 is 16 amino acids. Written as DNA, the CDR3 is TGTGCCAGCAGCTTAGGGCAGGGCTTTGGTAATTCACCCCTCCACTTT. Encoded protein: CASSLGQGFGNSPLHF.

In nucleotides, the CDR3 is TGCGCCAGCAGCTTGTCAGGGGGCGCCACAGATACGCAGTATTTT. This encodes CASSLSGGATDTQYF. The V and J genes are TRBV5-1 and TRBJ2-3; 8 positions match TRBD1. The CDR3 length is 15 residues. V dropped 1 base and J dropped 2; count of bases not matched to a gene: 3. Germline CDR1 reads SGHRS; CDR2 reads YFSETQ.

CDR3 sequence: CASSWQGGADTQYF. CDR3 bases: TGCGCCAGCAGCTGGCAGGGGGGCGCAGATACGCAGTATTTT. V is TRBV5-1 and J is TRBJ2-3; D might be TRBD1 (7 bases). The CDR3 is 14 residues long. Trimming cost V 3 bases and J 4 bases, with 12 bases left between them. Germline V lookup: CDR1 SGHRS, CDR2 YFSETQ. The full variable domain, completed using reference TRBV5-1 and TRBJ2-3, is KAGVTQTPRYLIKTRGQQVTLSCSPISGHRSVSWYQQTPGQGLQFLFEYFSETQRNKGNFPGRFSGRQFSNSRSEMNVSTLELGDSALYLCASSWQGGADTQYFGPGTRLTVL.

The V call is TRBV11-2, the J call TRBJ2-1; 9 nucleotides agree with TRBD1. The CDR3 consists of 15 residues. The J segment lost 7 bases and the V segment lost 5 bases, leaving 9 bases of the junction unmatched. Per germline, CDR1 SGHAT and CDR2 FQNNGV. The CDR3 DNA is TGTGCCAGCAGCCGCCGGGACAGGGTCAGGAATGAGCAGTTCTTC. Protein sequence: CASSRRDRVRNEQFF.

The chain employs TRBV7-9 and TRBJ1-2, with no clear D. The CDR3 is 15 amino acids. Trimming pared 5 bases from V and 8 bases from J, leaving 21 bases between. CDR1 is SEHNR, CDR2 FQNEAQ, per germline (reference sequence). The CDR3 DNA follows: TGTGCCAGCAGCCTCTCGTCCGAGAGGCTTTACGGCTACACCTTC. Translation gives CASSLSSERLYGYTF. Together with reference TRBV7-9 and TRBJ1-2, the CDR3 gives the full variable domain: DTGVSQNPRHKITKRGQNVTFRCDPISEHNRLYWYRQTLGQGPEFLTYFQNEAQLEKSRLLSDRFSAERPKGSFSTLEIQRTEQGDSAMYLCASSLSSERLYGYTFGSGTRLTVV.

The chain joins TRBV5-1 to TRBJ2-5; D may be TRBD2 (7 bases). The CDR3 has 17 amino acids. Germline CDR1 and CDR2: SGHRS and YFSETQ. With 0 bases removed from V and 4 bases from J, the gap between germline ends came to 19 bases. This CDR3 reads CASSLVGGQGQAETQYF. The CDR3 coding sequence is TGCGCCAGCAGCTTGGTCGGGGGGCAGGGCCAGGCAGAGACCCAGTACTTC.

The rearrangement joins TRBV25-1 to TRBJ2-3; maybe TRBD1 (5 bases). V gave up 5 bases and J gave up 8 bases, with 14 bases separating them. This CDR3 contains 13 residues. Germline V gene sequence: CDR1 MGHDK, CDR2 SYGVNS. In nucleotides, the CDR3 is TGTGCCAGCAGTAAACAACAGGACGGTACGCAGTATTTT. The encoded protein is CASSKQQDGTQYF.

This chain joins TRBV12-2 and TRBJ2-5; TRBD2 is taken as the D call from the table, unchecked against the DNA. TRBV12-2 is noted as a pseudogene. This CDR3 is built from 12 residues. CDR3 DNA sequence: TGTGCAAGTCGCGACCTAGAAGAGACCCAGTACTTC. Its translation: CASRDLEETQYF.

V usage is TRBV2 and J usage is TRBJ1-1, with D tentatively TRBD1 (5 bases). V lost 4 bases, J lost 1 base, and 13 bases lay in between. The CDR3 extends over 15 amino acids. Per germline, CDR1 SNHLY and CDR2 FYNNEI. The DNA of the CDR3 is TGTGCCAGCAGTGTTAGGACACTGGGGAACACTGAAGCTTTCTTT. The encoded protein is CASSVRTLGNTEAFF.

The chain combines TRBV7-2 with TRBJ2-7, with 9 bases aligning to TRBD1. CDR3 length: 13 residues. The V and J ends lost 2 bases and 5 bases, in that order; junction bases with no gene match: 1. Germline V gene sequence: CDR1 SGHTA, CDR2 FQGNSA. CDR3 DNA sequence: TGTGCCAGCAGCTTAAGGACAGGGGACGAGCAGTACTTC. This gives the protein CASSLRTGDEQYF.